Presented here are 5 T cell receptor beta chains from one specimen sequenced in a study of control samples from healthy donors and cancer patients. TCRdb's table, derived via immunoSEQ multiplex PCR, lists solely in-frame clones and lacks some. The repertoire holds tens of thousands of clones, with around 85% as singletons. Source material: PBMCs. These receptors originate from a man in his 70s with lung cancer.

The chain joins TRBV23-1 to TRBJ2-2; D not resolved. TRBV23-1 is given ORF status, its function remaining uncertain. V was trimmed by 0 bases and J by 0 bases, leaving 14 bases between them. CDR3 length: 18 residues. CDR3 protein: CASSQSLPEFPNTGELFF. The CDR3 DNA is TGCGCCAGCAGTCAATCTCTTCCGGAATTCCCGAACACCGGGGAGCTGTTTTTT.

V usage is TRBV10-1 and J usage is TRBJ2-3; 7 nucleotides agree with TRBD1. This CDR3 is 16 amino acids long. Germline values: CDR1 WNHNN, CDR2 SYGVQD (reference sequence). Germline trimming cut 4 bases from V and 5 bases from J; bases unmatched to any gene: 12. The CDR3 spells CASSGLSTGIEDTQYF. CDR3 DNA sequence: TGCGCCAGCAGTGGCCTGTCGACAGGGATAGAAGATACGCAGTATTTT.

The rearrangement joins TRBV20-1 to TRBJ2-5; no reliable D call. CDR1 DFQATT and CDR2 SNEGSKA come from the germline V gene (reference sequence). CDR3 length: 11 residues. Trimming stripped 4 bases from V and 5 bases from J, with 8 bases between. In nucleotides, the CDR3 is TGCAGTGCTATTAGCTTGGAGACCCAGTACTTC. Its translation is CSAISLETQYF.

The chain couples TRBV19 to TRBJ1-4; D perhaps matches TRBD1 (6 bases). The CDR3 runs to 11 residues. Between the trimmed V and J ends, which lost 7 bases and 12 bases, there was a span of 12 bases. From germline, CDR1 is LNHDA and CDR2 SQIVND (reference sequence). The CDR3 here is CASTRGVQLFF. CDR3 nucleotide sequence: TGTGCCAGTACGAGGGGGGTTCAACTGTTTTTT.

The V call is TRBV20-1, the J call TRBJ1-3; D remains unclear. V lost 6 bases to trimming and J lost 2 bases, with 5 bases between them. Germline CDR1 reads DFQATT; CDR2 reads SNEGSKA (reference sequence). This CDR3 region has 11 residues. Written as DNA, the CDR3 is TGCAGTGCCCAGACTGGAAACACCATATATTTT. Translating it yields CSAQTGNTIYF.